Below are 20 T cell receptor beta chains sequenced from a single sample in a study of cytomegalovirus exposure and HLA in healthy donors (dated by TCRdb to 2017 to 2019). Library preparation employed the immunoSEQ multiplex PCR assay. In TCRdb, the immuneACCESS table is reduced to in-frame sequences with V and J assigned. These tables do not hold every clone; where another copy was compared, an unresolved V gene accounts for under half, and the others remain unexplained. The sample table lists about 160,000 clones, approximately 96% of them with a count of one. The ten largest clones take up about 0.89% of the sample. The specimen was PBMCs. The source of these receptors is a woman in her late teens or twenties in good health and CMV-seronegative.

The rearrangement joins TRBV6-5 to TRBJ2-7, with D maybe TRBD1 (6 bases). The V gene lost 6 bases and the J gene lost 8 bases, with 14 bases spanning the gap. CDR3 length: 12 residues. The germline V gene encodes CDR1 MNHEY and CDR2 SVGAGI. Here the CDR3 reads CASRSGTRKQYF. The CDR3 DNA follows: TGTGCCAGCAGATCCGGGACAAGGAAGCAGTACTTC.

This sequence joins TRBV4-2 and TRBJ2-5; the match to TRBD2 covers 10 bases. CDR3 length: 17 residues. The germline V gene encodes CDR1 LGHNA and CDR2 YNFKEQ. V was pared by 0 bases and J by 5 bases, with 9 bases of the junction left unmatched. CDR3: CASSQDKRGGLAETQYF. The CDR3 bases are TGTGCCAGCAGCCAAGATAAGCGGGGGGGCTTAGCGGAGACCCAGTACTTC.

The chain joins TRBV18 to TRBJ1-1, with 9 bases matching TRBD1. Germline V gives CDR1 KGHSH, CDR2 LQKENI. The CDR3 has 16 residues. V dropped 4 bases and J dropped 3; count of bases not matched to a gene: 9. CDR3 DNA sequence: TGTGCCAGCTCACTCCGGGACAGGGACGCGGACACTGAAGCTTTCTTT. It yields the protein CASSLRDRDADTEAFF. Together with reference TRBV18 and TRBJ1-1, the CDR3 gives the full variable domain: NAGVMQNPRHLVRRRGQEARLRCSPMKGHSHVYWYRQLPEEGLKFMVYLQKENIIDESGMPKERFSAEFPKEGPSILRIQQVVRGDSAAYFCASSLRDRDADTEAFFGQGTRLTVV.

The rearrangement uses TRBV11-2 and TRBJ1-1; tentative D call: TRBD1 (5 bases). The germline gives CDR1 SGHAT, CDR2 FQNNGV. CDR3 size: 16 residues. With 2 bases removed from V and 4 bases from J, the gap between germline ends came to 17 bases. The CDR3 region has the DNA TGTGCCAGCAGCTTAACCAAGGGGCCATTGGGCACTGAAGCTTTCTTT. Protein sequence: CASSLTKGPLGTEAFF.

V usage is TRBV25-1 and J usage is TRBJ1-6; 7 nucleotides agree with TRBD1. The germline V gene encodes CDR1 MGHDK and CDR2 SYGVNS. Trimming cost V 6 bases and J 5 bases; bases outside gene matches: 4. The CDR3 spans 14 residues. Written as DNA, the CDR3 is TGTGCCAGCAGAACCCAGGGGGATAATTCACCCCTCCACTTT. Translation: CASRTQGDNSPLHF. Complete variable domain (other parts from reference TRBV25-1 and TRBJ1-6): EADIYQTPRYLVIGTGKKITLECSQTMGHDKMYWYQQDPGMELHLIHYSYGVNSTEKGDLSSESTVSRIRTEHFPLTLESARPSHTSQYLCASRTQGDNSPLHFGNGTRLTVT.

This chain links TRBV7-9 with TRBJ1-4; 10 positions match TRBD1. V lost 6 bases, J lost 6 bases, and 4 bases stayed unmatched. The CDR3 loop spans 14 amino acids. CDR1 is SEHNR, CDR2 FQNEAQ, per germline (reference sequence). For the CDR3, the DNA is TGTGCCAGCAGTCTGACAGGGGGCCATGAAAAACTGTTTTTT. This gives the protein CASSLTGGHEKLFF.

The chain carries TRBV6-1 and TRBJ1-5, with 9 bases that match TRBD1. With 4 bases clipped from V and 6 bases from J, the junction kept 10 bases outside the gene matches. Looked up from germline, CDR1 is MNHNS and CDR2 is SASEGT. The CDR3 runs to 16 residues. The CDR3 DNA is TGTGCCAGCAGTGCCCTCCGGGACAGGGCATTTCAGCCCCAGCATTTT. Translation: CASSALRDRAFQPQHF.

The chain employs TRBV19 and TRBJ1-5; maybe TRBD1 (6 bases). CDR1 is LNHDA and CDR2 is SQIVND in the germline V gene (reference sequence). V lost 7 bases and J 9 bases, leaving 19 bases between the germline ends. The CDR3 consists of 14 residues. The chain's CDR3 is CASNVPGQALPQHF. CDR3 bases: TGTGCCAGTAACGTCCCGGGACAAGCTCTGCCCCAGCATTTT.

The CDR3 DNA reads as TGTGCCAGCAGTGAATCAGGGGGCGAGAACATTCAGTACTTC. This encodes CASSESGGENIQYF. The rearrangement links TRBV6-1 to TRBJ2-4; 8 nucleotides agree with TRBD1. Per germline, CDR1 MNHNS and CDR2 SASEGT. There are 14 residues in the CDR3. The V segment lost 2 bases and the J segment 7 bases; nucleotides outside the gene matches: 4.

This chain joins TRBV7-8 and TRBJ1-3; D gene unclear. Germline CDR1 is SGHVS and CDR2 is FQNEAQ. The CDR3 runs to 14 residues. V lost 1 base to trimming and J lost 0 bases, with 4 bases between them. The CDR3 loop reads CASSLESSGNTIYF. The CDR3 DNA reads as TGTGCCAGCAGCTTAGAGAGCTCTGGAAACACCATATATTTT.

The chain uses TRBV30 and TRBJ1-4; perhaps TRBD1 as D (6 bases). The CDR3 is 16 amino acids. Deletions cut 1 base from V and 3 bases from J, with 15 bases between. The V gene's germline CDR1 is GTSNPN and CDR2 SVGIG (reference sequence). This chain's CDR3 is CAWSAKQGGSNEKLFF. The CDR3 DNA follows: TGTGCCTGGAGTGCCAAACAAGGGGGTTCTAATGAAAAACTGTTTTTT.

The rearrangement uses TRBV2 and TRBJ1-6; D is possibly TRBD1 (5 bases). In germline, CDR1 is SNHLY, CDR2 FYNNEI. The CDR3 is 14 residues long. The V and J ends lost 8 bases and 7 bases respectively, with 15 bases between them. This CDR3 is CASGAGTENSPLHF. The DNA for the CDR3 is TGTGCCAGCGGGGCGGGGACGGAGAATTCACCCCTCCACTTT.

The chain recombines TRBV27 with TRBJ1-5, with no clear D. The CDR3 has 14 residues. Looked up from germline, CDR1 is MNHEY and CDR2 is SMNVEV (reference sequence). The V and J ends lost 4 bases and 7 bases respectively, with 14 bases between them. CDR3 residues: CASSSPGKGQPQHF. The CDR3 bases are TGTGCCAGCAGTTCCCCAGGAAAAGGCCAGCCCCAGCATTTT.

The V call is TRBV30, the J call TRBJ2-5; 7 nucleotides match TRBD1. In germline, CDR1 is GTSNPN, CDR2 SVGIG (reference sequence). This CDR3 is built from 14 residues. The V segment lost 4 bases and the J segment 4 bases; nucleotides outside the gene matches: 9. CDR3 nucleotides: TGTGCCTGGAATCCGACAGGGTTGCGAGAGACCCAGTACTTC. It codes for CAWNPTGLRETQYF.

V gene TRBV4-2 combines with J gene TRBJ2-5; 14 bases are shared with TRBD2. The germline gives CDR1 LGHNA, CDR2 YNFKEQ. The CDR3 runs 16 residues. The J segment lost 5 bases and the V segment lost 4 bases, leaving 6 bases of the junction unmatched. The CDR3 sequence: CASSRVTSGGEETQYF. The CDR3 bases are TGTGCCAGCAGCCGAGTGACTAGCGGGGGGGAGGAGACCCAGTACTTC.

The J gene is TRBJ1-5, the V gene TRBV27; 8 bases fit TRBD1. Germline V gene lookup returns CDR1 MNHEY and CDR2 SMNVEV (reference sequence). This CDR3 contains 17 residues. After removal of 3 bases from V and 9 bases from J, the junction contained 16 bases not matched to a gene. Here the CDR3 reads CASSFRQGQATYWPQHF. The CDR3 coding sequence is TGTGCCAGCAGTTTCCGCCAGGGACAGGCCACCTATTGGCCCCAGCATTTT.

This clone was seen just once. The chain couples TRBV2 to TRBJ1-2; 9 positions match TRBD1. This CDR3 has 15 residues. V trimming: 0 bases; J trimming: 8 bases; junction bases outside the gene matches: 7. CDR1 and CDR2 from the germline V gene are SNHLY and FYNNEI. DNA for the CDR3: TGTGCCAGCAGTGAAGCGTTACAGGGGGCCGGCGGCTACACCTTC. It is translated as CASSEALQGAGGYTF.

This clone was seen a single time. The rearrangement links TRBV11-2 to TRBJ2-1, with TRBD2 matching 9 bases. The trim removed 3 bases at V and 11 bases at J, leaving 5 bases unmatched. The length of the CDR3 is 13 residues. Germline V gene lookup returns CDR1 SGHAT and CDR2 FQNNGV. The CDR3 bases are TGTGCCAGCAGCTTGGGCGGGGGGGGCAAGCAGTTCTTC. It yields the protein CASSLGGGGKQFF.

The chain employs TRBV25-1 and TRBJ2-7, with TRBD1 as a possible D gene (6 bases). The CDR3 sequence is 17 residues long. Germline values: CDR1 MGHDK, CDR2 SYGVNS. V shed 5 bases and J shed 0 bases, with 20 bases lying between them. As DNA, the CDR3 is TGTGCCAGCAGTTCGTCGGGCAGGGGATCGGCCTCCTACGAGCAGTACTTC. This codes for CASSSSGRGSASYEQYF.

This clone has more than one count but fewer than ten. The gene calls are TRBV7-6 and TRBJ2-1; TRBD2 might be the D (7 bases). This CDR3 has 14 amino acids. Germline V CDR1 and CDR2: SGHVS, FNYEAQ. Trimming pared 0 bases from V and 9 bases from J, leaving 12 bases between. In DNA, the CDR3 is TGTGCCAGCAGCTTAGCGGGGGGGCCCGTTGAGCAGTTCTTC. Translation gives CASSLAGGPVEQFF.